This T cell receptor (beta chain) comes out of a study of shared clonotypes between healthy human individuals. In the study overall: Two female and a few male donors aged 18 to 49 were enrolled. CD4 naive cells filled three plates per donor, CD4 memory three, CD8 naive two and CD8 memory one. Findings of the study overall: For naive CD4 cells, roughly 5% of clonotypes were shared across a handful of donors.

A word on this clone: Antigen: not known.

In the study's own analysis: In the immunoSEQ data, sequences were junction-only and lacked quality scores, so filtering differed. Using immunoSEQ multiplex PCR, the repertoire was profiled, and TCRdb retains in-frame clones only, with some absent. V and J calls and clone size come straight from that table; D and trimming were deduced from the DNA. The sample gives about 680,000 clones, roughly 72% of which show up once; 1.5% to 2% is in the top ten. The sample taken for sequencing was memory CD4+ T cells sorted from blood. Subset indicated: CD45RA-negative fraction. The receptor was isolated from a woman in her 30s in good health.

In DNA form, the CDR3 reads TGTGCCAGCAGTGACCCCCAACGGGGCACAGATACGCAGTATTTT. Protein: CASSDPQRGTDTQYF. This sequence joins TRBV6-4 and TRBJ2-3, with D hard to call. Germline V gene data show CDR1 as MRHNA and CDR2 as SNTAGT. The V end was cut by 2 bases, the J end by 1 base, with 10 bases between. The CDR3 has 15 amino acids.